Following are 7 T cell receptor beta chains from one sample sequenced in a study of CD8 T cells in ankylosing spondylitis. MiXCR, run by TCRdb on the 5' RACE reads, gives a single entry per CDR3 protein. The sample holds roughly 180,000 distinct CDR3 sequences; roughly 12% are singletons and the top ten take approximately 15%. Sequencing was done on a sample of blood, either unsorted or a sorted T cell fraction (not recorded which). These TCRs come from a male donor with ankylosing spondylitis or in good health (not recorded which).

The chain carries TRBV5-1 and TRBJ2-1; D gene ambiguous. This CDR3 is 12 amino acids long. Trimming cost V 4 bases and J 5 bases, with 7 bases left between them. Germline assignment: CDR1 SGHRS and CDR2 YFSETQ. CDR3 sequence (DNA): TGCGCCAGCAGCGCCCGGGACAATGAGCAGTTCTTC. The encoded protein is CASSARDNEQFF.

The gene calls are TRBV3-1 and TRBJ1-5, with a tentative D call TRBD1 (5 bases). The germline V gene encodes CDR1 LGHDT and CDR2 YNNKEL (reference sequence). This CDR3 region has 13 residues. V lost 3 bases to trimming and J lost 9 bases, with 12 bases between them. The CDR3 sequence is CASSHGGFGPQHF. The CDR3 DNA reads TGTGCCAGCAGCCATGGGGGGTTTGGGCCCCAGCATTTT.

Many counts were recorded for this clonotype. The chain recombines TRBV27 with TRBJ2-2, with 11 bases identical to TRBD1. Trimming at V came to 6 bases and at J to 6 bases, leaving 3 bases not matched to a gene. CDR1 is MNHEY, CDR2 SMNVEV, per germline (reference sequence). The CDR3 totals 14 residues. CDR3 bases: TGTGCCAGCAGGCAGGGACAGGGGGCCGGGGAGCTGTTTTTT. This gives the protein CASRQGQGAGELFF.

This chain links TRBV14 with TRBJ1-6; 7 nucleotides line up with TRBD1. V was clipped by 4 bases and J by 10 bases; unmatched bases: 7. Germline V gene data show CDR1 as SGHDN and CDR2 as FVKESK. The CDR3 contains 14 residues. The CDR3 is CASSLRQGHSPLHF. The CDR3 nucleotides are TGTGCCAGCAGCCTTAGACAGGGACACTCACCCCTCCACTTT.

The V call is TRBV7-2, the J call TRBJ2-3, with 7 nucleotides matching TRBD2. J was trimmed by 2 bases and V by 6 bases; bases with no gene match: 8. Germline-derived CDR1 and CDR2 are SGHTA and FQGNSA. This CDR3 region has 15 residues. As DNA, the CDR3 is TGTGCCAGCAGGGCCCTAGCGGTGAACACAGATACGCAGTATTTT. Translated: CASRALAVNTDTQYF. Full variable domain (missing parts from reference TRBV7-2 and TRBJ2-3): GAGVSQSPSNKVTEKGKDVELRCDPISGHTALYWYRQSLGQGLEFLIYFQGNSAPDKSGLPSDRFSAERTGGSVSTLTIQRTQQEDSAVYLCASRALAVNTDTQYFGPGTRLTVL.

The sample holds a few counts of this clonotype. The CDR3 nucleotides read TGTGCCAGCAGCTTATTGGACAGGGGGTGGACAGATACGCAGTATTTT. Protein sequence: CASSLLDRGWTDTQYF. V and J are TRBV11-2 and TRBJ2-3, with 10 positions matching TRBD1. Germline assignment: CDR1 SGHAT and CDR2 FQNNGV. This CDR3 region has 16 residues. After removal of 2 bases from V and 3 bases from J, the junction contained 5 bases not matched to a gene.

This clonotype was counted at least ten times. V usage is TRBV7-8 and J usage is TRBJ2-1; 8 bases line up with TRBD2. The CDR3 has 14 residues. Germline CDR1 reads SGHVS; CDR2 reads FQNEAQ. With 5 bases clipped from V and 7 bases from J, the junction kept 7 bases outside the gene matches. The CDR3 region is CASSKGAGVNEQFF. CDR3 in DNA: TGTGCCAGCAGCAAAGGAGCGGGAGTTAATGAGCAGTTCTTC.